The next 12 T cell receptor beta chains were all read from a single sample in a study of T cells in narcolepsy. Measured with immunoSEQ multiplex PCR; TCRdb has only the in-frame clones, and not every one. This sample has about 25,000 clones, with more than 80% found just once. Sequenced material: CD45RA- memory CD4+ T cells from PBMCs. Receptors originate from a human donor with narcolepsy.

The chain employs TRBV19 and TRBJ2-1; TRBD2 might be the D (6 bases). The CDR3 has 15 amino acids. Germline lookup yields CDR1 LNHDA and CDR2 SQIVND (reference sequence). V shed 3 bases and J shed 7 bases, with 16 bases lying between them. CDR3 sequence reads: CASSMGGRDHNEQFF. CDR3 sequence (DNA): TGTGCCAGTAGTATGGGTGGGCGGGATCATAATGAGCAGTTCTTC.

The rearrangement links TRBV14 to TRBJ1-2; D is possibly TRBD1 (6 bases). CDR3 length equals 13 residues. V gave up 2 bases and J gave up 5 bases, with 9 bases separating them. Per the germline V gene, CDR1 is SGHDN and CDR2 is FVKESK. The CDR3 DNA follows: TGTGCCAGCAGCCAAACGAGGGGGTATGGCTACACCTTC. It translates to CASSQTRGYGYTF.

The chain has TRBV4-2 and TRBJ2-7, with TRBD2 identical over 8 bases. Germline lookup yields CDR1 LGHNA and CDR2 YNFKEQ. This CDR3 contains 16 residues. V was pared by 0 bases and J by 0 bases, with 4 bases of the junction left unmatched. The CDR3, as DNA: TGTGCCAGCAGCCAAGAATTAGCGGGATTCTCCTACGAGCAGTACTTC. Translation: CASSQELAGFSYEQYF.

The V gene is TRBV29-1, the J gene TRBJ1-2; 9 bases align to TRBD1. The V segment lost 4 bases and the J segment 8 bases; nucleotides outside the gene matches: 17. This CDR3 is built from 16 residues. CDR1 and CDR2 from the germline V gene are SQVTM and ANQGSEA. The CDR3 loop reads CSVVLSLLTGGEGYTF. The CDR3 DNA reads as TGCAGCGTTGTTCTTAGTCTTTTAACAGGGGGCGAAGGCTACACCTTC.

This rearrangement joins TRBV11-1 to TRBJ2-7, with D hard to call. The CDR3 sequence is 12 residues long. V was shortened by 4 bases and J by 10 bases, with 14 bases between the two germline ends. CDR1 and CDR2 (germline): SGHAT, FQDESV (reference sequence). The CDR3: CASSSDNVRQYF. The CDR3 bases are TGTGCCAGCAGCTCCGACAACGTGCGACAGTACTTC.

V is TRBV5-1 and J is TRBJ1-2; D is unclear. Germline values: CDR1 SGHRS, CDR2 YFSETQ. V was trimmed by 5 bases and J by 5 bases, leaving 13 bases between them. This CDR3 is built from 13 residues. CDR3: CASRTAAGYGYTF. CDR3 bases: TGCGCCAGCAGGACTGCCGCGGGGTATGGCTACACCTTC.

The V and J genes are TRBV6-5 and TRBJ1-6, with D perhaps matching TRBD1 (6 bases). Germline CDR1 is MNHEY and CDR2 is SVGAGI. Trimming pared 9 bases from V and 9 bases from J, leaving 21 bases between. There are 15 residues in the CDR3. CDR3 bases: TGTGCCAGTCACAGGACAGCCGGTTTCGGTTCACCCCTCCACTTT. It is translated as CASHRTAGFGSPLHF.

The sample holds one count of this clone. The chain uses TRBV6-1 and TRBJ1-5, with TRBD1 matching 9 bases. The germline V gene has CDR1 MNHNS and CDR2 SASEGT. V was clipped by 4 bases and J by 7 bases; unmatched bases: 5. The CDR3 is 14 residues long. In DNA form, the CDR3 reads TGTGCCAGCAGTGCCGGGACAGGGCACCAGCCCCAGCATTTT. Amino acid sequence: CASSAGTGHQPQHF.

This clone has a single count. The chain has TRBV7-9 and TRBJ2-1, with a possible D match to TRBD2 (6 bases). The CDR3 sequence is 14 residues long. The V end lost 1 base, the J end lost 3 bases, and 7 bases lay between the germline ends. Germline CDR1 reads SEHNR; CDR2 reads FQNEAQ (reference sequence). The CDR3 here is CASSLDGGYNEQFF. For the CDR3, the DNA is TGTGCCAGCAGCTTAGACGGGGGCTACAATGAGCAGTTCTTC. The full variable domain, with the rest looked up from reference TRBV7-9 and TRBJ2-1, is DTGVSQNPRHKITKRGQNVTFRCDPISEHNRLYWYRQTLGQGPEFLTYFQNEAQLEKSRLLSDRFSAERPKGSFSTLEIQRTEQGDSAMYLCASSLDGGYNEQFFGPGTRLTVL.

The V gene is TRBV7-6, the J gene TRBJ1-3; a possible D gene is TRBD1 (6 bases). Germline CDR1 reads SGHVS; CDR2 reads FNYEAQ. V was pared by 5 bases and J by 0 bases, with 8 bases between. This CDR3 contains 14 residues. CDR3 amino acids: CASSRTDSGNTIYF. The CDR3 nucleotides are TGTGCCAGCAGCCGGACAGACTCTGGAAACACCATATATTTT.

The chain combines TRBV7-2 with TRBJ1-2; D might be TRBD1 (6 bases). The CDR3 is 16 amino acids. Germline-derived CDR1 and CDR2 are SGHTA and FQGNSA. Trimming pared 1 base from V and 8 bases from J, leaving 20 bases between. This CDR3 is CASSLGVSEGRGGYTF. The CDR3 DNA reads TGTGCCAGCAGCTTAGGTGTTTCCGAGGGGAGGGGGGGCTACACCTTC. Full variable domain (outside the CDR3, taken from reference TRBV7-2 and TRBJ1-2): GAGVSQSPSNKVTEKGKDVELRCDPISGHTALYWYRQSLGQGLEFLIYFQGNSAPDKSGLPSDRFSAERTGGSVSTLTIQRTQQEDSAVYLCASSLGVSEGRGGYTFGSGTRLTVV.

The rearrangement joins TRBV9 to TRBJ2-7; 10 bases are a match to TRBD2. Germline V gene sequence: CDR1 SGDLS, CDR2 YYNGEE. The CDR3 spans 15 residues. J gave up 5 bases and V 4 bases, and 9 bases lay outside the gene matches. The CDR3 nucleotides read TGTGCCAGCAGCAGAACCGGGACTAGCGTAGACGAGCAGTACTTC. The encoded protein is CASSRTGTSVDEQYF.